This T cell receptor beta chain was identified in a study of molecular identifiers for immune sequencing clone quantification. Germline V gene lookup returns CDR1 SGDLS and CDR2 YYNGEE. Trimming took off 2 bases at V and 1 base at J, with 12 bases between the two ends. The CDR3 consists of 15 residues. Findings and limits, study-wide: Under 1% of molecules in naive cells, but over 99% of effector molecules, belonged to clones above 20 RNA copies.

Both previously described methods and listed TCR primers were employed to make bulk TCR libraries. TCRdb redid the calling of the PCR reads with MiXCR, one entry per CDR3 protein. The sample yields around 470,000 distinct CDR3 sequences, around 23% seen once. This clonotype was counted between two and nine times. Its antigen is unknown. Naive CD8 sequencing libraries were generated from 20,000 to 1,000,000 sorted cells, with 10%, 30% or 50% RNA as input. Sorting selected naive CD8 T cells with a CD8+CD4-CCR7+CD45RA+ phenotype. The sequencing input was naive CD8+ T cells from blood, with Jurkat cell RNA spiked in. Subset defined: FACS-sorted CD8+CD4-CCR7+CD45RA+ naive T cells. This TCR was sampled from a human donor in good health. Some libraries in this study had Jurkat cell RNA spiked in. This rearrangement joins TRBV9 to TRBJ2-5; a weak D match, TRBD2 (6 bases). CDR3 loop: CASSVSYGSQETQYF. CDR3 bases: TGTGCCAGCAGCGTGTCCTACGGGAGCCAAGAGACCCAGTACTTC.